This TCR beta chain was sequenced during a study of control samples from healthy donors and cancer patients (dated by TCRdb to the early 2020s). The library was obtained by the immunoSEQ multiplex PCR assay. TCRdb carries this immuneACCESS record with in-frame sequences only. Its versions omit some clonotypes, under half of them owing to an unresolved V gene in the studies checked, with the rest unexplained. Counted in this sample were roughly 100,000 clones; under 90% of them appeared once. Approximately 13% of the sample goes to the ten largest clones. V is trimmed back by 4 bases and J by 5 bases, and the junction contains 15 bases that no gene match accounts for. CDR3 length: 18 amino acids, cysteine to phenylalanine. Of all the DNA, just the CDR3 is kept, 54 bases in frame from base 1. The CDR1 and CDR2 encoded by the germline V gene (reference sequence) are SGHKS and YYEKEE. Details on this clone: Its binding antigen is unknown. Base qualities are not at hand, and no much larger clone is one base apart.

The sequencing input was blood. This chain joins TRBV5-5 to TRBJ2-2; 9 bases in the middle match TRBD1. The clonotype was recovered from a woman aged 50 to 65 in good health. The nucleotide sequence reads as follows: TGTGCCAGCAGCCAAGTTATCCGGGACAGGGTGATTACCGGGGAGCTGTTTTTT. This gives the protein CASSQVIRDRVITGELFF.